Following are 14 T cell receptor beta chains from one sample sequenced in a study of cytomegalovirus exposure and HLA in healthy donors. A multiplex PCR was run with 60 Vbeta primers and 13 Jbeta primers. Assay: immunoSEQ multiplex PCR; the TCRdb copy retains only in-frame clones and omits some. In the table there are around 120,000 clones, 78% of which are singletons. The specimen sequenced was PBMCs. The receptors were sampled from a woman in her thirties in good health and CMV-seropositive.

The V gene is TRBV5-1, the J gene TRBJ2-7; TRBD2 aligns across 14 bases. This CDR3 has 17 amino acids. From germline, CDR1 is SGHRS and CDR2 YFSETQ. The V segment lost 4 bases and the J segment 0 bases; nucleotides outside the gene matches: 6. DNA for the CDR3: TGCGCCAGCAGCAAAGGGACTAGCGGGGGTACCTCCTACGAGCAGTACTTC. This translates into CASSKGTSGGTSYEQYF.

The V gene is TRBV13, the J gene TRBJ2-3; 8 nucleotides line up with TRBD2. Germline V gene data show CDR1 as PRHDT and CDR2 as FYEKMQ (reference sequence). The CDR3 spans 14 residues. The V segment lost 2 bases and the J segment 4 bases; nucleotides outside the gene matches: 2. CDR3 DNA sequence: TGTGCCAGCAGCTTAACAGCGGGGGCAGATACGCAGTATTTT. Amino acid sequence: CASSLTAGADTQYF.

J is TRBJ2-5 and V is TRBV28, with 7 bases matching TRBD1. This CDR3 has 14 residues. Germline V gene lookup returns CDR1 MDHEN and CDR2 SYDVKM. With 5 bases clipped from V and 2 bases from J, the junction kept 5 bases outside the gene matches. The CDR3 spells CASSLMGQQETQYF. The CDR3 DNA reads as TGTGCCAGCAGTCTCATGGGACAGCAAGAGACCCAGTACTTC.

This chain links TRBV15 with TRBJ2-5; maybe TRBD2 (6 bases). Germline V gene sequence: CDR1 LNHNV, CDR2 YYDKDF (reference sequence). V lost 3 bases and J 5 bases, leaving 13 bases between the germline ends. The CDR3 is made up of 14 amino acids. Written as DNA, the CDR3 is TGTGCCACCAGCAGTGGGACTTTGTCGGAGACCCAGTACTTC. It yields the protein CATSSGTLSETQYF.

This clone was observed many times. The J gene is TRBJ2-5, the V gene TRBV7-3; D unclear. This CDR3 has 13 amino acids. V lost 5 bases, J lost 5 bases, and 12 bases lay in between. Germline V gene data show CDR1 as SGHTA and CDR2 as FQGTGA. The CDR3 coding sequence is TGTGCCAGCAGCCTTCGTCCCGCGGAGACCCAGTACTTC. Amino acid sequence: CASSLRPAETQYF.

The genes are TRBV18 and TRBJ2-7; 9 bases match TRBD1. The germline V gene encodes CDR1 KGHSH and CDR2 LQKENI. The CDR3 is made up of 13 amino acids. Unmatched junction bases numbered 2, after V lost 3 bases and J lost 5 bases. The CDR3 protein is CASSPWTGDEQYF. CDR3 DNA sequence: TGTGCCAGCTCACCCTGGACAGGGGACGAGCAGTACTTC.

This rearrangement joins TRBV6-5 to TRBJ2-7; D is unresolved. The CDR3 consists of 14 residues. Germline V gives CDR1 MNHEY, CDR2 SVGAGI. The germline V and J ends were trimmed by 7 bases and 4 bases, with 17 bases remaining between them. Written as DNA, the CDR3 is TGTGCCAGCAAAGTGGGCGCCCAGGAATACGAGCAGTACTTC. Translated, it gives CASKVGAQEYEQYF.

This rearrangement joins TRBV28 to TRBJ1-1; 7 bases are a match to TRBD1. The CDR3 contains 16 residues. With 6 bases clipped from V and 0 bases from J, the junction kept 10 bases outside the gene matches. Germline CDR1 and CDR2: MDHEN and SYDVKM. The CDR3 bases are TGTGCCAGCAGACCGGACCGAGGACAGGTGAACACTGAAGCTTTCTTT. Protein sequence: CASRPDRGQVNTEAFF.

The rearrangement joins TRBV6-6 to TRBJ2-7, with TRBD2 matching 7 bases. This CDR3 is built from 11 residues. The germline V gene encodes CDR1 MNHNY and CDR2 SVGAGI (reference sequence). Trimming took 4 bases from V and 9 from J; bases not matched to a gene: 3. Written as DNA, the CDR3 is TGTGCCAGCAGTTGGGAGGGTGGGCAGTACTTC. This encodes CASSWEGGQYF.

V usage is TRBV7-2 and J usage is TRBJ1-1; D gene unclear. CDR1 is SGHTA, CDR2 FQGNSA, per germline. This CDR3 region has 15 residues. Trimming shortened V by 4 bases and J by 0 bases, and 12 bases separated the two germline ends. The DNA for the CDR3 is TGTGCCAGCAGCTGGAGGGCCGTGATGAACACTGAAGCTTTCTTT. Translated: CASSWRAVMNTEAFF. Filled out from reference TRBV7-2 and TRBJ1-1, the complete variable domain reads GAGVSQSPSNKVTEKGKDVELRCDPISGHTALYWYRQSLGQGLEFLIYFQGNSAPDKSGLPSDRFSAERTGGSVSTLTIQRTQQEDSAVYLCASSWRAVMNTEAFFGQGTRLTVV.

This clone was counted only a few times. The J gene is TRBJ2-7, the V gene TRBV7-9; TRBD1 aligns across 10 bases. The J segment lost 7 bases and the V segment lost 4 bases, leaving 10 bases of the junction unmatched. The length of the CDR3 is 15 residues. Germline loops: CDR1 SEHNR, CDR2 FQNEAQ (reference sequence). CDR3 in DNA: TGTGCCAGCAGCTCCTGGGACAGGGGAGGGAGGGAGCAGTACTTC. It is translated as CASSSWDRGGREQYF.

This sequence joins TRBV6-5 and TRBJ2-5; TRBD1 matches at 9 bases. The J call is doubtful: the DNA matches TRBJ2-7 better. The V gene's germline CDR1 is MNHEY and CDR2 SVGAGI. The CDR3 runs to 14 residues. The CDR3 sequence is CASSTTGGGYEQYF. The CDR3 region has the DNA TGTGCCAGCAGCACGACAGGGGGTGGGTACGAGCAGTACTTC.

This CDR3 reads CASSSIPSGQGGSGELFF. The CDR3 nucleotides read TGCGCCAGCAGCTCGATCCCCTCGGGGCAGGGAGGCAGCGGGGAGCTGTTTTTT. V and J are TRBV5-1 and TRBJ2-2; a weak D match, TRBD2 (6 bases). Germline-derived CDR1 and CDR2 are SGHRS and YFSETQ. Trimming removed 3 bases at V and 7 bases at J, with 25 bases between. The CDR3 loop spans 18 amino acids.

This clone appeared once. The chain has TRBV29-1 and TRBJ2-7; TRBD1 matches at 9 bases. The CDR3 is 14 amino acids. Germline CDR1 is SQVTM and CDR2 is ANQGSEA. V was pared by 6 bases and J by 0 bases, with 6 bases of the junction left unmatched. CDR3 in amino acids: CSVFDRGFSYEQYF. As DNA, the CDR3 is TGCAGCGTCTTTGACAGGGGGTTCTCCTACGAGCAGTACTTC.